This entry lists 27 T cell receptor beta chains sequenced from one sample in a study of patients and donors after allogeneic stem cell transplantation (TCRdb year 2020). The protocol used for the library was RT-PCR. TCRdb lists the instrument as NextSeq 550. Using fastp at Q25 and MiXCR, TCRdb reprocessed the public reads and kept productive beta chains. Identical CDR3 proteins give one entry, which carries the most common genes and DNA. This sample is represented by about 960,000 distinct CDR3 sequences; 15% to 20% of them were singletons. 5% to 6.5% of the sample is taken by the ten largest. The source material was blood, either unsorted or a sorted T cell fraction (not recorded which). These receptors were collected from a human donor who was either an allogeneic HSCT recipient or a stem cell or donor lymphocyte infusion donor (not recorded which). It is not recorded whose cells these are; they may come from a transplant donor.

The rearrangement joins TRBV20-1 to TRBJ2-5, with TRBD2 matching over 12 bases. J was trimmed by 4 bases and V by 6 bases; bases with no gene match: 6. From germline, CDR1 is DFQATT and CDR2 SNEGSKA (reference sequence). The CDR3 has 14 residues. CDR3 sequence (DNA): TGCAGTGCGCCGCTAGCGGGAGGGAGAGAGACCCAGTACTTC. It translates to CSAPLAGGRETQYF.

The chain employs TRBV30 and TRBJ1-5, with a possible D match to TRBD1 (5 bases). CDR1 GTSNPN and CDR2 SVGIG come from the germline V gene (reference sequence). The CDR3 runs 15 residues. V lost 3 bases and J lost 4, with 16 bases in between. DNA for the CDR3: TGTGCCTGGAGGGACGCCGGGACCGCTAATCAGCCCCAGCATTTT. The encoded protein is CAWRDAGTANQPQHF.

This clonotype was detected only a few times. The chain carries TRBV12-3 or TRBV12-4 and TRBJ1-6, with 10 bases fitting TRBD1. There are 14 residues in the CDR3. J lost 10 bases, V lost 6 bases, and 6 bases had no gene match. The CDR3 bases are TGTGCCAGCAGGGGACAGGGGCAATACTCACCCCTCCACTTT. Translating gives CASRGQGQYSPLHF.

The chain uses TRBV11-2 and TRBJ2-5, with D tentatively TRBD1 (6 bases). The V gene's germline CDR1 is SGHAT and CDR2 FQNNGV. V was shortened by 4 bases and J by 7 bases, with 19 bases between the two germline ends. The CDR3 extends over 15 amino acids. CDR3 loop: CASSSLGTSRRTQYF. The CDR3 DNA reads TGTGCCAGCAGCTCACTCGGGACATCAAGACGGACCCAGTACTTC.

The chain recombines TRBV12-3 or TRBV12-4 with TRBJ2-5; 8 bases agree with TRBD2. The CDR3 consists of 14 residues. The V gene end was trimmed by 2 bases and the J gene end by 7 bases; junction bases not matched to a gene: 6. The CDR3 loop is CASSLRGGSGTQYF. The CDR3 DNA sequence: TGTGCCAGCAGTTTACGGGGGGGAAGCGGGACCCAGTACTTC.

The gene calls are TRBV7-3 and TRBJ1-6; a weak D match, TRBD1 (5 bases). The V end lost 0 bases, the J end lost 7 bases, and 13 bases lay between the germline ends. Germline CDR1 is SGHTA and CDR2 is FQGTGA. The CDR3 spans 16 residues. In DNA form, the CDR3 reads TGTGCCAGCAGCTTAACCCCGGGACTTCAAAATTCACCCCTCCACTTT. This sequence encodes CASSLTPGLQNSPLHF.

This clonotype showed up just a few times. This chain uses TRBV24-1 with TRBJ2-5, with 8 nucleotides matching TRBD1. CDR3 length: 15 amino acids. The ends lost 5 bases at V and 2 bases at J; junction bases unmatched: 6. Germline loops: CDR1 KGHDR, CDR2 SFDVKD. The CDR3 reads CATSALDRAQETQYF. The CDR3 DNA reads TGTGCCACCAGTGCCCTGGACAGGGCTCAAGAGACCCAGTACTTC.

This chain connects TRBV20-1 to TRBJ2-1, with 7 nucleotides matching TRBD2. Germline lookup yields CDR1 DFQATT and CDR2 SNEGSKA (reference sequence). This CDR3 has 15 residues. V was pared by 5 bases and J by 2 bases, with 9 bases of the junction left unmatched. The CDR3 protein is CSALFFAGAYNEQFF. CDR3 sequence (DNA): TGCAGTGCTTTGTTTTTCGCGGGGGCCTACAATGAGCAGTTCTTC.

The V call is TRBV7-2, the J call TRBJ2-3; no definite D call. This CDR3 is 15 amino acids long. Trimming cost V 3 bases and J 4 bases, with 14 bases left between them. Germline V gene data show CDR1 as SGHTA and CDR2 as FQGNSA. CDR3 nucleotide sequence: TGTGCCAGCAGCTTCCCACAGATAGCATCAGATACGCAGTATTTT. Protein product: CASSFPQIASDTQYF.

This clonotype was picked up a small number of times. This chain joins TRBV29-1 and TRBJ2-3; D is ambiguous. The CDR3 has 12 amino acids. Germline V gives CDR1 SQVTM, CDR2 ANQGSEA. Trimming shortened V by 2 bases and J by 2 bases, and 5 bases separated the two germline ends. The CDR3 sequence is CSVETDTDTQYF. CDR3 nucleotides: TGCAGCGTTGAAACAGACACAGATACGCAGTATTTT.

This clonotype was detected a few times. V and J are TRBV6-5 and TRBJ1-5; TRBD1 agrees at 8 bases. CDR1 and CDR2 (germline): MNHEY, SVGAGI. The CDR3 has 11 amino acids. V shed 8 bases, J shed 6 bases, and the junction held 0 bases outside the gene matches. The CDR3: CASGQGQPQHF. CDR3 coding DNA: TGTGCCAGCGGACAGGGTCAGCCCCAGCATTTT.

V and J are TRBV12-3 or TRBV12-4 and TRBJ2-5; perhaps TRBD2 as D (7 bases). Trimming removed 3 bases from V and 6 bases from J, with 17 bases in between. The CDR3 runs 15 residues. The CDR3: CASSFSAGEGKTQYF. The CDR3 DNA follows: TGTGCCAGCAGTTTTTCGGCAGGGGAGGGAAAGACCCAGTACTTC.

The chain couples TRBV20-1 to TRBJ2-1, with TRBD2 identical over 9 bases. The trim removed 1 base at V and 2 bases at J, leaving 6 bases unmatched. Per germline, CDR1 DFQATT and CDR2 SNEGSKA (reference sequence). This CDR3 has 16 amino acids. The CDR3 DNA sequence: TGCAGTGCTAGAGGGAATTTAGCGGGGGCCTACAATGAGCAGTTCTTC. Its protein product is CSARGNLAGAYNEQFF.

This clonotype was counted only a few times. The rearrangement links TRBV20-1 to TRBJ2-2; no reliable D call. Germline V CDR1 and CDR2: DFQATT, SNEGSKA (reference sequence). Trimming shortened V by 7 bases and J by 0 bases, and 6 bases separated the two germline ends. The CDR3 is 12 residues long. The CDR3 reads CSGSSNTGELFF. In DNA form, the CDR3 reads TGCAGTGGTAGCTCGAACACCGGGGAGCTGTTTTTT.

The chain joins TRBV19 to TRBJ1-1; TRBD1 might be the D (5 bases). V lost 6 bases and J 0 bases, leaving 11 bases between the germline ends. CDR3 length: 14 amino acids. From germline, CDR1 is LNHDA and CDR2 SQIVND (reference sequence). The CDR3 is CASRKDTMNTEAFF. In nucleotides, the CDR3 is TGTGCCAGTAGAAAGGACACCATGAACACTGAAGCTTTCTTT.

The CDR3 loop reads CASILQGTGELFF. CDR3 DNA: TGTGCCAGCATTCTACAGGGGACCGGGGAGCTGTTTTTT. This sequence joins TRBV12-3 or TRBV12-4 and TRBJ2-2, with TRBD1 matching 7 bases. V trimming: 7 bases; J trimming: 5 bases; junction bases outside the gene matches: 4. The CDR3 spans 13 residues.

The sample holds a few counts of this clonotype. The chain employs TRBV5-1 and TRBJ2-3, with D unresolved. The germline V gene has CDR1 SGHRS and CDR2 YFSETQ. Trimming took off 2 bases at V and 6 bases at J, with 16 bases between the two ends. The CDR3 is 15 residues long. The chain's CDR3 is CASSFDVRLVDTQYF. As DNA, the CDR3 is TGCGCCAGCAGCTTTGATGTTAGGTTGGTGGATACGCAGTATTTT.

The chain couples TRBV12-5 to TRBJ2-5, with 9 positions matching TRBD1. V dropped 6 bases and J dropped 5; count of bases not matched to a gene: 4. The CDR3 length is 13 residues. CDR1 is LGHNT and CDR2 is FRNRAP in the germline V gene. DNA for the CDR3: TGTGCTAGTGGAGGACAGGGGATGGAGACCCAGTACTTC. Encoded protein: CASGGQGMETQYF. Full variable domain (rest looked up from reference TRBV12-5 and TRBJ2-5): DARVTQTPRHKVTEMGQEVTMRCQPILGHNTVFWYRQTMMQGLELLAYFRNRAPLDDSGMPKDRFSAEMPDATLATLKIQPSEPRDSAVYFCASGGQGMETQYFGPGTRLLVL.

This clonotype appeared a few times. The chain employs TRBV6-1 and TRBJ2-3; 8 bases match TRBD1. With 6 bases clipped from V and 6 bases from J, the junction kept 5 bases outside the gene matches. The CDR3 runs to 13 residues. The V gene's germline CDR1 is MNHNS and CDR2 SASEGT. The CDR3 region has the DNA TGTGCCAGCAGCGCAGGGGGCGCGGATACGCAGTATTTT. Amino acids: CASSAGGADTQYF.

There are a few counts of this clonotype. The V and J genes are TRBV6-1 and TRBJ1-1, with TRBD1 matching over 7 bases. The V gene end was trimmed by 5 bases and the J gene end by 1 base; junction bases not matched to a gene: 7. The CDR3 is 15 residues long. CDR1 and CDR2 (germline): MNHNS, SASEGT. The CDR3 loop reads CASSPGRTGNTEAFF. The CDR3 region has the DNA TGTGCCAGCAGTCCGGGAAGGACAGGGAACACTGAAGCTTTCTTT.

There are a few counts of this clonotype. The rearrangement links TRBV25-1 to TRBJ2-2, with no clear D. CDR3 length: 13 amino acids. Germline V gene data show CDR1 as MGHDK and CDR2 as SYGVNS. V lost 2 bases and J lost 4, with 5 bases in between. The CDR3 reads CASSEDPTGELFF. Written as DNA, the CDR3 is TGTGCCAGCAGTGAAGATCCCACCGGGGAGCTGTTTTTT.

This clonotype was detected ten times or more. The genes are TRBV5-1 and TRBJ1-5; the D is unclear. This CDR3 comprises 15 residues. Trimming left V 4 bases short and J 0 bases short, with 11 bases between. Germline V gene lookup returns CDR1 SGHRS and CDR2 YFSETQ. This chain's CDR3 is CASSLGLNSNQPQHF. The CDR3 nucleotides are TGCGCCAGCAGCCTCGGGCTCAATAGCAATCAGCCCCAGCATTTT.

This clonotype occurred a few times. J is TRBJ1-1 and V is TRBV21-1; TRBD1, the table's D call, was not compared with the DNA. TRBV21-1 is a recognized pseudogene. The length of the CDR3 is 18 residues. The CDR3 protein is CASSKGMGTARMNTEAFF. The CDR3 DNA sequence: TGTGCCAGCAGCAAGGGGATGGGGACAGCGAGAATGAACACTGAAGCTTTCTTT.

V and J are TRBV15 and TRBJ2-3, with 7 bases lining up with TRBD2. This CDR3 has 13 amino acids. Germline V gives CDR1 LNHNV, CDR2 YYDKDF (reference sequence). After removal of 5 bases from V and 8 bases from J, the junction contained 7 bases not matched to a gene. The chain's CDR3 is CATSGSGVGTQYF. The CDR3 coding sequence is TGTGCCACCAGCGGGAGCGGGGTCGGTACGCAGTATTTT.

This clonotype was recorded a few times. The rearrangement joins TRBV19 to TRBJ2-3; no reliable D call. The V gene's germline CDR1 is LNHDA and CDR2 SQIVND (reference sequence). The CDR3 loop spans 14 amino acids. Trimming left V 3 bases short and J 2 bases short, with 9 bases between. In nucleotides, the CDR3 is TGTGCCAGTAGTATGTCTAGGGTCACAGATACGCAGTATTTT. This gives the protein CASSMSRVTDTQYF.

The sample holds a few counts of this clonotype. V and J are TRBV6-2 or TRBV6-3 and TRBJ2-2; D unresolved. V was shortened by 0 bases and J by 4 bases, with 9 bases between the two germline ends. Germline V gene lookup returns CDR1 MNHEY and CDR2 SVGEGT. The CDR3 is 15 residues long. This CDR3 reads CASSYSYLPTGELFF. CDR3 coding DNA: TGTGCCAGCAGTTACTCGTACCTACCCACCGGGGAGCTGTTTTTT.

This chain uses TRBV20-1 with TRBJ2-5; D is undetermined. This CDR3 contains 13 residues. The ends were cut back, 5 bases at V and 7 bases at J, with 17 bases in the middle. The germline gives CDR1 DFQATT, CDR2 SNEGSKA (reference sequence). In nucleotides, the CDR3 is TGCAGTGCTGTGGGCGCGGCCGGACCGACCCAGTACTTC. Amino acids: CSAVGAAGPTQYF.